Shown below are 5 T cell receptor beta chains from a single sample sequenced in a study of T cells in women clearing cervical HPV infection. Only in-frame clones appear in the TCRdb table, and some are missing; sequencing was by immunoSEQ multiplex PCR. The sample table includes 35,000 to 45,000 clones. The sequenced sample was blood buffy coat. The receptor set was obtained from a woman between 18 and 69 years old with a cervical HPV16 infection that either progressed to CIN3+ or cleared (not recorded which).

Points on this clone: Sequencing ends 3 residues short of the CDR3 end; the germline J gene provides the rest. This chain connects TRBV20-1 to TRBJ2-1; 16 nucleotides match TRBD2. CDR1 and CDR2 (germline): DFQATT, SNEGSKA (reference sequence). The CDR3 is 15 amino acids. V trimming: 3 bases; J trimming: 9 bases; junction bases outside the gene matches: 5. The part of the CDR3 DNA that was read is TGCAGTGCTAGCCCGGGACTAGCGGGAGGGAGTGAG. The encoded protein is CSASPGLAGGSE. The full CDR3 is CSASPGLAGGSEQFF.

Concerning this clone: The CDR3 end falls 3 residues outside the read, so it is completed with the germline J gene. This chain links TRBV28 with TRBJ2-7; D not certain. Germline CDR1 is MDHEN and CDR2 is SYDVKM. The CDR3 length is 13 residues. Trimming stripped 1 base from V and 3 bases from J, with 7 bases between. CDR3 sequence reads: CASSLYIHYEQYF. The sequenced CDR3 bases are TGTGCCAGCAGTTTATACATCCACTACGAG.

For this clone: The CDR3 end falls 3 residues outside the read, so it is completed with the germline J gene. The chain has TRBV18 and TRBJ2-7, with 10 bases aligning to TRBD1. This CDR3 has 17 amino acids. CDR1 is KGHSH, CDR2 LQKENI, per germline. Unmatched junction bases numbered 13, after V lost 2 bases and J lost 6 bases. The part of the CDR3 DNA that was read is TGTGCCAGCTCACCAATTTTTATGGGACAGGGGAGGTCCGAG. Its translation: CASSPIFMGQGRSE. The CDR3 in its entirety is CASSPIFMGQGRSEQYF.

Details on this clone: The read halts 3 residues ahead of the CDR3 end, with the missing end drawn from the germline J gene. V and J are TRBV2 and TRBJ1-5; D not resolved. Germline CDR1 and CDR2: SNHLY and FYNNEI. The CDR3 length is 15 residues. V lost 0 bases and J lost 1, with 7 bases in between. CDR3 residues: CASSEALRSNQPQHF. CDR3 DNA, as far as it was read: TGTGCCAGCAGTGAAGCGCTGCGAAGCAATCAGCCC.

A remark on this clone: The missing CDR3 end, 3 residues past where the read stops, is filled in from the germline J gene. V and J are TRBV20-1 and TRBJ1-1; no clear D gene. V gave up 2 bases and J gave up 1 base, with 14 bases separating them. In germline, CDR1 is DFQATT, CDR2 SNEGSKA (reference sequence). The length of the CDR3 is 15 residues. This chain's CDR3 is CSARKMQTGNTEAFF. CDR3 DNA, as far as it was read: TGCAGTGCTAGAAAGATGCAGACGGGGAACACTGAA.